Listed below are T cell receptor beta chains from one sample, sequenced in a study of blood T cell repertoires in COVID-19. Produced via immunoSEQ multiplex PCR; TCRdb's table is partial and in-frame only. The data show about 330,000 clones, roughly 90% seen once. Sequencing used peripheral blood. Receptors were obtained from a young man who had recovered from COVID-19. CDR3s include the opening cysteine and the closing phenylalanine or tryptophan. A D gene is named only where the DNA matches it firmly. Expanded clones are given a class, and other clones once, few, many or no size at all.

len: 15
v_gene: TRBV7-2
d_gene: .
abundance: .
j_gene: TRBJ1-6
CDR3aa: CASSLAAQYNSPLHF
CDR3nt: TGTGCCAGCAGCTTAGCGGCACAGTATAATTCACCCCTCCACTTT

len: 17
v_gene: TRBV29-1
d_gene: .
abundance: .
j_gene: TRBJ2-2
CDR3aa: CSVPRGTQGPNTGELFF
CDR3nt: TGCAGCGTTCCCCGGGGAACACAGGGACCGAACACCGGGGAGCTGTTTTTT

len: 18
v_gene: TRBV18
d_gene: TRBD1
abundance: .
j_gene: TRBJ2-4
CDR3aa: CASSPPTGGNEAKNIQYF
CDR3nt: TGTGCCAGCTCACCCCCGACAGGGGGCAATGAAGCCAAAAACATTCAGTACTTC

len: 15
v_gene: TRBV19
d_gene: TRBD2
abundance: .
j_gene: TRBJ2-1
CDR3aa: CASSTLAGGINEQFF
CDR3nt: TGTGCCAGTAGTACCCTAGCGGGGGGGATCAATGAGCAGTTCTTC

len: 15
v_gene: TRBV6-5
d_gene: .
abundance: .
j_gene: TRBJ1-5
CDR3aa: CASSMTISGNQPQHF
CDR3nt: TGTGCCAGCAGTATGACAATATCGGGCAATCAGCCCCAGCATTTT

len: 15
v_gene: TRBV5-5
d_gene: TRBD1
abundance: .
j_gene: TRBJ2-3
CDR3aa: CASSPDGTGADTQYF
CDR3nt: TGTGCCAGCAGCCCGGATGGGACAGGGGCAGATACGCAGTATTTT

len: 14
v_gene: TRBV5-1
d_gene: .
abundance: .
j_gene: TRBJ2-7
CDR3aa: CASSSPREVYEQYF
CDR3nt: TGCGCCAGCAGCTCCCCCAGGGAGGTTTACGAGCAGTACTTC

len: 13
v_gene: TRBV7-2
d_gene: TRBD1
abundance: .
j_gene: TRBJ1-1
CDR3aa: CASRRTGDTEAFF
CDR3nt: TGTGCCAGCAGGCGGACAGGGGACACTGAAGCTTTCTTT

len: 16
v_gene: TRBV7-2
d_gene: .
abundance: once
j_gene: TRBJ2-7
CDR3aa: CASSLSENPSSYEQYF
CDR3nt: TGTGCCAGCAGCTTAAGTGAGAATCCTAGCTCCTACGAGCAGTACTTC

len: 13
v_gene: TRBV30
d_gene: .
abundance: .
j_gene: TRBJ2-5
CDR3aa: CAWTGGQEETQYF
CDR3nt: TGTGCCTGGACTGGCGGGCAAGAAGAGACCCAGTACTTC

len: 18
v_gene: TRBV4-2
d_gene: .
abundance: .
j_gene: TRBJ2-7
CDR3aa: CASSQDEGRREHPYEQYF
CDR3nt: TGTGCCAGCAGCCAAGATGAAGGGCGACGGGAGCATCCCTACGAGCAGTACTTC

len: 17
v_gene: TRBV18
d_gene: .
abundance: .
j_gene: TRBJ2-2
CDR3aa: CASSPPVQGGDTGELFF
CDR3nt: TGTGCCAGCTCACCACCGGTTCAGGGTGGGGACACCGGGGAGCTGTTTTTT

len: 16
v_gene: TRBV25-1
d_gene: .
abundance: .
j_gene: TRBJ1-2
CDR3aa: CASSEFEGGDNYGYTF
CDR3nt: TGTGCCAGCAGTGAATTCGAAGGGGGTGATAACTATGGCTACACCTTC

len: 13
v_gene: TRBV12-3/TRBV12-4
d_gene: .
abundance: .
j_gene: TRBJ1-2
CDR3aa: CASRSQANYGYTF
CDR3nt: TGTGCCAGTAGAAGCCAAGCTAACTATGGCTACACCTTC

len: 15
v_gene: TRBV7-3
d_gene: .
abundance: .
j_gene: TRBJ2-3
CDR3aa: CASSLRGDGTDTQYF
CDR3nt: TGTGCCAGCAGCTTAAGGGGGGATGGCACAGATACGCAGTATTTT

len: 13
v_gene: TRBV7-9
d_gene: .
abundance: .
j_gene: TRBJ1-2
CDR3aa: CASSNQTGYGYTF
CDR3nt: TGTGCCAGCAGCAACCAGACAGGATATGGCTACACCTTC

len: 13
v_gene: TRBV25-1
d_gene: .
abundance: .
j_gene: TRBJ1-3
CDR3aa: CASRYRAGNTIYF
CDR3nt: TGTGCCAGCAGGTACAGGGCTGGAAACACCATATATTTT

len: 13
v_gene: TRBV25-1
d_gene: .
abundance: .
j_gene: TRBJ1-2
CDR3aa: CASSVGGADGYTF
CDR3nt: TGTGCCAGCAGTGTTGGGGGGGCTGACGGCTACACCTTC

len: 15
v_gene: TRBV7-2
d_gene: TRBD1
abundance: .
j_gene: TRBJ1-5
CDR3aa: CASSPGTGGNQPQHF
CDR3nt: TGTGCCAGCAGCCCGGGGACAGGGGGCAATCAGCCCCAGCATTTT

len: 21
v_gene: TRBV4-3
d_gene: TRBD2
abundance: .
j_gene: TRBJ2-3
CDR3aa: CASSQDPTGLAGGPGTDTQYF
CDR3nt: TGCGCCAGCAGCCAAGACCCCACCGGACTAGCGGGGGGCCCAGGGACAGATACGCAGTATTTT

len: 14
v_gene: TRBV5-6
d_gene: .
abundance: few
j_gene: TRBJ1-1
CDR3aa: CASSWDPGGTEAFF
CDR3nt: TGTGCCAGCAGCTGGGACCCCGGGGGCACTGAAGCTTTCTTT

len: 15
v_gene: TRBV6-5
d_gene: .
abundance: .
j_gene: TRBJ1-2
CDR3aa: CASSYSEAGVYGYTF
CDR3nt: TGTGCCAGCAGTTACTCGGAGGCAGGCGTCTATGGCTACACCTTC

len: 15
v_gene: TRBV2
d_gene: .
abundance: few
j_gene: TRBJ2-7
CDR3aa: CASSEVQGPTHEQYF
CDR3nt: TGTGCCAGCAGTGAGGTCCAGGGGCCTACCCACGAGCAGTACTTC

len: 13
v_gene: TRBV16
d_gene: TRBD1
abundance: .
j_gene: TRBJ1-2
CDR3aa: CASSSGQGFGYTF
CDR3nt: TGTGCCAGCAGCTCGGGACAGGGGTTTGGCTACACCTTC

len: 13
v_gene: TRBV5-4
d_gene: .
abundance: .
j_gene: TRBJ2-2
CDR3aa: CASSSSNTGELFF
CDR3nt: TGTGCCAGCAGCTCATCGAACACCGGGGAGCTGTTTTTT

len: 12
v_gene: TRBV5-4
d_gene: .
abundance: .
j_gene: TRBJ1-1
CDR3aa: CASSFGFTEAFF
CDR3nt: TGTGCCAGCAGCTTCGGGTTCACTGAAGCTTTCTTT

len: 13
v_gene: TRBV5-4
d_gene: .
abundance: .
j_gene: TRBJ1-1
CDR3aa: CASSLAGNTEAFF
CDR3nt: TGTGCCAGCAGCTTGGCGGGGAACACTGAAGCTTTCTTT

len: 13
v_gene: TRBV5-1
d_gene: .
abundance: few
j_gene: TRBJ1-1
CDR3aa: CASSFNTNTEAFF
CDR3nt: TGCGCCAGCAGCTTCAACACGAACACTGAAGCTTTCTTT

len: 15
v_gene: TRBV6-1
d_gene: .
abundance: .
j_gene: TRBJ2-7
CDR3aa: CASSQAIGESYEQYF
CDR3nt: TGTGCCAGCAGTCAAGCCATTGGAGAGTCCTACGAGCAGTACTTC

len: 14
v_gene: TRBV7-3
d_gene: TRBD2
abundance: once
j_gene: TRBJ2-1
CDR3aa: CASSAGTSGGQQFF
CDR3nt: TGTGCCAGCAGCGCAGGGACTAGCGGGGGGCAACAGTTCTTC

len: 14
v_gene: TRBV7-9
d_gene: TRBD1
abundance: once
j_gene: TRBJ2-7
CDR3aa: CASTPRDRFYEQYF
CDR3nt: TGTGCCAGCACCCCCCGGGACAGGTTCTACGAGCAGTACTTC